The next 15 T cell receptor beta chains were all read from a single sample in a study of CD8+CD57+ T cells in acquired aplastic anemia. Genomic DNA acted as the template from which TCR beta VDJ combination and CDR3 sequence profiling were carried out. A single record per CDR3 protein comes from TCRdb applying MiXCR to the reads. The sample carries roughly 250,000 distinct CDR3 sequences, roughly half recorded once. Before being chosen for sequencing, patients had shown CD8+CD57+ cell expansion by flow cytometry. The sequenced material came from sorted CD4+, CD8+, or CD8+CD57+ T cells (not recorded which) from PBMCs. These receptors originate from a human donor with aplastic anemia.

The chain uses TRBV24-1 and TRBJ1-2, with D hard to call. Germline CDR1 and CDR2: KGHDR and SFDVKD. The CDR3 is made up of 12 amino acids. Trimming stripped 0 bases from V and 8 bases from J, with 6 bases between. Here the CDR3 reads CATSDLLGGYTF. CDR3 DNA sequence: TGTGCCACCAGTGATTTGCTGGGGGGCTACACCTTC.

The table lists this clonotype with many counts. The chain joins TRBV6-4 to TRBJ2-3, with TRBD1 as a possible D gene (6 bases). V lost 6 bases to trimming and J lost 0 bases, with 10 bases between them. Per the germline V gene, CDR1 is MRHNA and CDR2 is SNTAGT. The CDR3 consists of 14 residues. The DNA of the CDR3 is TGTGCCAGCAGCTACAGGGTTAGCACAGATACGCAGTATTTT. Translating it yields CASSYRVSTDTQYF.

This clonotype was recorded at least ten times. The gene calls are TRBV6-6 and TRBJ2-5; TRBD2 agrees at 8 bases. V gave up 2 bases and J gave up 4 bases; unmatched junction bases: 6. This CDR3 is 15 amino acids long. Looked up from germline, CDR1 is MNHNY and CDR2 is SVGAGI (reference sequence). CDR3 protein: CASSYLGSGRETQYF. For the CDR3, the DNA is TGTGCCAGCAGTTACCTCGGGAGCGGGAGAGAGACCCAGTACTTC.

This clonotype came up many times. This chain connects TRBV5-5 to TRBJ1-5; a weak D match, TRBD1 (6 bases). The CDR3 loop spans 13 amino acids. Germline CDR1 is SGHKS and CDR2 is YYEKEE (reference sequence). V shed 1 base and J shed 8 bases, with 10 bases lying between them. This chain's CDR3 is CASSLRGREPQHF. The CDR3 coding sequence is TGTGCCAGCAGCTTGCGGGGGCGGGAGCCCCAGCATTTT.

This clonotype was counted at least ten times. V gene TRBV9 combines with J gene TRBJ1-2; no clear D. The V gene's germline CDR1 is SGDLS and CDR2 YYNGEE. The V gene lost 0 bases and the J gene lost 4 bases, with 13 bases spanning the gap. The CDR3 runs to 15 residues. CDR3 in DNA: TGTGCCAGCAGCGTAGATCCGGGCAGTCTCTATGGCTACACCTTC. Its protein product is CASSVDPGSLYGYTF.

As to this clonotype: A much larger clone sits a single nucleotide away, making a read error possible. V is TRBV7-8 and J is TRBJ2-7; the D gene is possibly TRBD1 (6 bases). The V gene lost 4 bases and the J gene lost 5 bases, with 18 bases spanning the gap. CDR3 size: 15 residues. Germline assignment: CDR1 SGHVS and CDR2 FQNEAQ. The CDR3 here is CASSWLKTGRHEQYF. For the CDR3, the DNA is TGTGCCAGCAGCTGGCTGAAGACAGGAAGACACGAGCAGTACTTC.

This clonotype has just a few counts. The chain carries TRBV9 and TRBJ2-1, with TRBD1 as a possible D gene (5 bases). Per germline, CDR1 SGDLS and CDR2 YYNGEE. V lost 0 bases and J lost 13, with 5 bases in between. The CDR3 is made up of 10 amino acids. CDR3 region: CASSVGGQFF. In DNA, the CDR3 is TGTGCCAGCAGCGTAGGGGGCCAGTTCTTC.

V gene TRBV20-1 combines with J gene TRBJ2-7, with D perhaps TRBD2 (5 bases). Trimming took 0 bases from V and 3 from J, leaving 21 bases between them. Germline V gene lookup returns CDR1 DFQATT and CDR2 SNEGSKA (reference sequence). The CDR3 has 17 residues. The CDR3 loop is CSARENGLRESGYEQYF. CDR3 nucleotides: TGCAGTGCTAGAGAAAACGGGCTAAGGGAGAGTGGCTACGAGCAGTACTTC.

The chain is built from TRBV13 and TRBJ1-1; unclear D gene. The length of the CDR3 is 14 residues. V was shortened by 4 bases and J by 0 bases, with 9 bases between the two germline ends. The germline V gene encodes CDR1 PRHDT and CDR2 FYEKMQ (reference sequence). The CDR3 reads CASSSRAMNTEAFF. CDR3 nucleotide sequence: TGTGCCAGCAGCTCCCGGGCAATGAACACTGAAGCTTTCTTT.

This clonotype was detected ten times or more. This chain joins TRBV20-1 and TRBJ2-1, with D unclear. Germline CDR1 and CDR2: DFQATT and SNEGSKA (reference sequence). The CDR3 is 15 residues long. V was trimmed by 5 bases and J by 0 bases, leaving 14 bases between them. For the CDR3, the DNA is TGCAGTGCTCCAGGTCACCTGACCTCCTACAATGAGCAGTTCTTC. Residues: CSAPGHLTSYNEQFF.

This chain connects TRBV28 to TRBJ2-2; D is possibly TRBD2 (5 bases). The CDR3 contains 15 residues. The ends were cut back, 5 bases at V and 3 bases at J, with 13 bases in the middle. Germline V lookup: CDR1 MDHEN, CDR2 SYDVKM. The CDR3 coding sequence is TGTGCCAGCAGTCACCAGGACTCATACACCGGGGAGCTGTTTTTT. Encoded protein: CASSHQDSYTGELFF.

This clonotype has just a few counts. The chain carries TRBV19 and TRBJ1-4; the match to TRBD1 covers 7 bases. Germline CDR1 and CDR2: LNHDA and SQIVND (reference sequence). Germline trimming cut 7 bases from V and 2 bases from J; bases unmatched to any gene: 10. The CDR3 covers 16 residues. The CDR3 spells CASKDRARATNEKLFF. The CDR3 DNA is TGTGCCAGTAAAGACAGGGCGAGAGCCACTAATGAAAAACTGTTTTTT.

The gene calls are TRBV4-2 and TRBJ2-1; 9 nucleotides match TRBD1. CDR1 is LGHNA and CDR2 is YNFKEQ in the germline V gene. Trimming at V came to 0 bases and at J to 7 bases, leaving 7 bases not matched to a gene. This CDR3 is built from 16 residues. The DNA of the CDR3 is TGTGCCAGCAGCCAAGAGGGACAGGGAGGAAGGAATGAGCAGTTCTTC. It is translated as CASSQEGQGGRNEQFF.

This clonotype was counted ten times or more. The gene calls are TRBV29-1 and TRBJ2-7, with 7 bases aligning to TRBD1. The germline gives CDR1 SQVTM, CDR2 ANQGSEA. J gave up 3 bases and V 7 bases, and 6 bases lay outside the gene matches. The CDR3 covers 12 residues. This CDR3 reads CSAGDSNYEQYF. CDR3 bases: TGCAGCGCCGGGGACAGCAACTACGAGCAGTACTTC.

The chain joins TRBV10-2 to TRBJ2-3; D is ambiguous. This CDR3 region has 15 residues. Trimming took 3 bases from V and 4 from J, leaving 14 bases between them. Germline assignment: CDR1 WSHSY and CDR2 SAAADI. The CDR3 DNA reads TGCGCCAGCAGTGACCCCCTAGTCCCTCCAGATACGCAGTATTTT. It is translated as CASSDPLVPPDTQYF.